This T cell receptor (beta chain) originates from a study of OX40 agonist ivuxolimab in advanced cancers. Study-wide background: Prior therapy, whether anti-PD-1, anti-PD-L1 or anti-CTLA-4, was allowed, and about 40% had some.

If patients had autoimmune disease history or systemic immunosuppression, they were excluded. V dropped 4 bases and J dropped 6; count of bases not matched to a gene: 14. This CDR3 is built from 17 residues. CDR1 is KGHSY, CDR2 FQNENV, per germline. Sequencing used immunoSEQ multiplex PCR; TCRdb keeps in-frame clones, though not all of them. The table records roughly 53,000 clones, roughly 84% of them present only once. The source was CD4+ or CD8+ T cells sorted from blood, collected in a trial of the OX40 agonist ivuxolimab. This rearrangement joins TRBV16 to TRBJ2-1; 8 bases agree with TRBD1. The sequence was obtained from an adult with an advanced solid tumor such as melanoma, head and neck, liver or kidney cancer. The CDR3, as DNA: TGTGCCAGCAGCCCAGTCGTTTTGGCAGGGGGCTCCAATGAGCAGTTCTTC. Protein product: CASSPVVLAGGSNEQFF.